Shown below are 21 T cell receptor beta chains from a single sample sequenced in a study of T cell repertoires in cytomegalovirus infection. TCRdb itself ran the reads through MiXCR, one entry per CDR3 protein. The sample contains some 300,000 distinct CDR3 sequences, around 15% of which appear only once. Sequencing was done on a sample of PBMCs. Source of these receptors: a human donor in good health (CMV status not recorded). Some clones in this sample may be carry-over from other donors' samples.

This chain uses TRBV14 with TRBJ2-3; 8 bases are a match to TRBD1. The CDR3 loop spans 19 amino acids. V was clipped by 4 bases and J by 3 bases; unmatched bases: 18. Germline lookup yields CDR1 SGHDN and CDR2 FVKESK. CDR3 DNA: TGTGCCAGCAGCCTGTGCCTACTCGACAGGGGCGATAGGACAGATACGCAGTATTTT. Protein sequence: CASSLCLLDRGDRTDTQYF. The entire variable domain, with the rest obtained from reference TRBV14 and TRBJ2-3, is as follows: EAGVTQFPSHSVIEKGQTVTLRCDPISGHDNLYWYRRVMGKEIKFLLHFVKESKQDESGMPNNRFLAERTGGTYSTLKVQPAELEDSGVYFCASSLCLLDRGDRTDTQYFGPGTRLTVL.

In this sample, this clonotype turned up a few times. This chain links TRBV29-1 with TRBJ2-5; the match to TRBD2 covers 7 bases. Per germline, CDR1 SQVTM and CDR2 ANQGSEA. V shed 2 bases and J 5 bases; nucleotides not matched to a gene: 8. The CDR3 sequence is 14 residues long. The CDR3 DNA reads as TGCAGCGTTGAATGGACTAGGGATGGGGAGACCCAGTACTTC. The encoded protein is CSVEWTRDGETQYF.

This clonotype was seen ten or more times. The chain recombines TRBV7-8 with TRBJ2-1; TRBD2 aligns across 11 bases. The V and J ends lost 2 bases and 7 bases, in that order; junction bases with no gene match: 4. CDR1 and CDR2 (germline): SGHVS, FQNEAQ. This CDR3 spans 15 amino acids. The CDR3 bases are TGTGCCAGCAGCTTATTTGGGACTAGCGGTAATGAGCAGTTCTTC. It specifies CASSLFGTSGNEQFF.

This clonotype showed up many times. In DNA, the CDR3 is TGTGCCAGCAGTTTAGCAGGACTAGCGGACTACAATGAGCAGTTCTTC. It specifies CASSLAGLADYNEQFF. The chain recombines TRBV12-3 or TRBV12-4 with TRBJ2-1; TRBD2 matches at 10 bases. The V and J ends lost 0 bases and 3 bases, in that order; junction bases with no gene match: 2. There are 16 residues in the CDR3.

Regarding this clonotype: A clone one base away is much larger, so this may be a read error. This chain connects TRBV12-3 or TRBV12-4 to TRBJ1-5, with 8 bases identical to TRBD1. This CDR3 is built from 13 residues. V was clipped by 6 bases and J by 10 bases; unmatched bases: 8. CDR3 DNA sequence: TGTGCCAGCAGACAGGGGGGGCCGTTTCCCCAGCATTTT. Its translation: CASRQGGPFPQHF.

There are many counts of this clonotype. The chain carries TRBV7-8 and TRBJ2-2; TRBD1 might be the D (5 bases). Germline CDR1 is SGHVS and CDR2 is FQNEAQ. The CDR3 covers 15 residues. Trimming took off 5 bases at V and 6 bases at J, with 16 bases between the two ends. CDR3 sequence: CASSKIGERAGELFF. CDR3 DNA sequence: TGTGCCAGCAGCAAAATAGGGGAAAGAGCCGGGGAGCTGTTTTTT.

The table lists this clonotype with a few counts. The chain has TRBV29-1 and TRBJ2-5; D is unclear. The CDR3 is 12 residues long. Germline values: CDR1 SQVTM, CDR2 ANQGSEA. The V end was cut by 4 bases, the J end by 5 bases, with 11 bases between. This CDR3 is CSVGVSPETQYF. In DNA, the CDR3 is TGCAGCGTTGGTGTTAGCCCGGAGACCCAGTACTTC.

This clonotype was counted at least ten times. The chain carries TRBV7-2 and TRBJ2-5; the D call may be TRBD1 or TRBD2 (6 bases each). The CDR3 is 14 amino acids. Between the trimmed V and J ends, which lost 1 base and 5 bases, there was a span of 11 bases. Per germline, CDR1 SGHTA and CDR2 FQGNSA. CDR3 region: CASSLGGAKETQYF. The CDR3 coding sequence is TGTGCCAGCAGCTTAGGGGGGGCTAAGGAGACCCAGTACTTC.

In its sample, this clonotype was seen many times. The chain links TRBV7-8 to TRBJ2-7; D possibly corresponds to TRBD1 (5 bases). Germline V gene lookup returns CDR1 SGHVS and CDR2 FQNEAQ. The CDR3 has 15 amino acids. Trimming took off 5 bases at V and 3 bases at J, with 17 bases between the two ends. The CDR3 reads CASSAYRFPGYEQYF. DNA of the CDR3: TGTGCCAGCAGCGCATACAGGTTCCCAGGCTACGAGCAGTACTTC.

This clonotype has at least ten counts. The chain recombines TRBV7-2 with TRBJ1-1; TRBD1 matches at 7 bases. The CDR3 totals 15 residues. CDR1 SGHTA and CDR2 FQGNSA come from the germline V gene. The V gene end was trimmed by 4 bases and the J gene end by 5 bases; junction bases not matched to a gene: 10. This CDR3 reads CASSSGGAGSTEAFF. The CDR3 coding sequence is TGTGCCAGCAGCTCAGGGGGAGCAGGGTCTACTGAAGCTTTCTTT.

The V call is TRBV14, the J call TRBJ2-7, with TRBD1 identical over 8 bases. V shed 2 bases, J shed 7 bases, and the junction held 7 bases outside the gene matches. Germline CDR1 and CDR2: SGHDN and FVKESK. The CDR3 spans 14 residues. CDR3 bases: TGTGCCAGCAGCCAATCCAGGGGGCTGCGGGAGCAGTACTTC. This gives the protein CASSQSRGLREQYF.

The V call is TRBV11-2, the J call TRBJ2-3; D uncertain. Trimming took 5 bases from V and 3 from J, leaving 12 bases between them. The CDR3 extends over 14 amino acids. Germline V gives CDR1 SGHAT, CDR2 FQNNGV. The CDR3 region has the DNA TGTGCCAGCAGCCAAGACTTCCGTACAGATACGCAGTATTTT. This encodes CASSQDFRTDTQYF. Full variable domain (remainder filled in from reference TRBV11-2 and TRBJ2-3): EAGVAQSPRYKIIEKRQSVAFWCNPISGHATLYWYQQILGQGPKLLIQFQNNGVVDDSQLPKDRFSAERLKGVDSTLKIQPAKLEDSAVYLCASSQDFRTDTQYFGPGTRLTVL.

The table lists this clonotype with a count of one. The chain has TRBV19 and TRBJ1-1; 11 positions agree with TRBD1. The CDR3 is 16 amino acids. Per germline, CDR1 LNHDA and CDR2 SQIVND (reference sequence). V lost 5 bases, J lost 5 bases, and 10 bases stayed unmatched. The CDR3, as DNA: TGTGCCAGTAGTCGGGGACAGGGGGTTGGGTTTACTGAAGCTTTCTTT. The encoded protein is CASSRGQGVGFTEAFF. Full variable domain (missing parts from reference TRBV19 and TRBJ1-1): DGGITQSPKYLFRKEGQNVTLSCEQNLNHDAMYWYRQDPGQGLRLIYYSQIVNDFQKGDIAEGYSVSREKKESFPLTVTSAQKNPTAFYLCASSRGQGVGFTEAFFGQGTRLTVV.

Concerning this clonotype itself: At one of its ends the junction is not consistent with the germline gene, which may arise from a read error. The chain couples TRBV25-1 to TRBJ1-3; D unclear. CDR1 is MGHDK and CDR2 is SYGVNS in the germline V gene. The CDR3 spans 13 residues. The CDR3 loop reads CASSLFSGDTIYF. The CDR3 DNA follows: TGTGCCAGCAGTCTTTTCTCTGGAGACACCATATATTTT.

V gene TRBV6-6 combines with J gene TRBJ2-4; the D is unclear. The CDR3 consists of 14 residues. V dropped 6 bases and J dropped 0 bases, with 9 bases sitting between them. Germline lookup yields CDR1 MNHNY and CDR2 SVGAGI (reference sequence). CDR3 bases: TGTGCCAGCAGCCCAGACCTAGCCAAAAACATTCAGTACTTC. Its translation: CASSPDLAKNIQYF.

In its sample, this clonotype was seen many times. V gene TRBV4-1 combines with J gene TRBJ2-1, with 12 bases that match TRBD1. The CDR3 is 17 amino acids. The germline gives CDR1 MGHRA, CDR2 YSYEKL. The junction had 12 bases not matched to a gene; V was cut back by 5 bases and J by 7 bases. CDR3 nucleotide sequence: TGCGCCAGCAGCTCCCTTTTGGGACAGGGGGCTCGGAATGAGCAGTTCTTC. This codes for CASSSLLGQGARNEQFF.

This chain joins TRBV6-2 or TRBV6-3 and TRBJ2-2; 11 bases align to TRBD2. V lost 0 bases to trimming and J lost 5 bases; unmatched junction nucleotides: 23. Germline assignment: CDR1 MNHEY and CDR2 SVGEGT. CDR3 length: 23 residues. The CDR3 spells CASSYSWTPGRTSGFRMTGELFF. For the CDR3, the DNA is TGTGCCAGCAGTTACTCTTGGACCCCTGGAAGGACTAGCGGGTTTAGAATGACCGGGGAGCTGTTTTTT.

This clonotype was counted a few times. V usage is TRBV7-9 and J usage is TRBJ1-1, with no clear D. V gave up 5 bases and J gave up 0 bases, with 13 bases separating them. The CDR3 has 15 amino acids. The germline gives CDR1 SEHNR, CDR2 FQNEAQ (reference sequence). The CDR3: CASSPPGPMNTEAFF. CDR3 nucleotides: TGTGCCAGCAGCCCCCCCGGGCCCATGAACACTGAAGCTTTCTTT.

The rearrangement uses TRBV28 and TRBJ1-5, with D possibly matching TRBD1 (5 bases). CDR1 is MDHEN and CDR2 is SYDVKM in the germline V gene. V lost 3 bases and J 4 bases, leaving 13 bases between the germline ends. This CDR3 region has 15 residues. CDR3 DNA: TGTGCCAGCAGTTTCAAGGGGTCTGCTAATCAGCCCCAGCATTTT. It translates to CASSFKGSANQPQHF.

This clonotype has a handful of counts. V and J are TRBV29-1 and TRBJ2-7; D unresolved. The CDR3 loop spans 15 amino acids. V lost 3 bases to trimming and J lost 2 bases, with 17 bases between them. Germline V gives CDR1 SQVTM, CDR2 ANQGSEA. CDR3 DNA sequence: TGCAGCGTTGATGCCGGTGTGATGAGACCCTACGAGCAGTACTTC. Protein: CSVDAGVMRPYEQYF.

To note about this clonotype: One base away lies a much larger clone, so this may be a sequencing read error. CDR3 nucleotides: TGTACCAGCAGCCTAGTCGGGCAACCGAACACTGAAGCTTTCTTT. Residues: CTSSLVGQPNTEAFF. The V call is TRBV7-2, the J call TRBJ1-1; D uncertain. The CDR3 consists of 15 residues. Trimming pared 5 bases from V and 1 base from J, leaving 14 bases between. Germline V lookup: CDR1 SGHTA, CDR2 FQGNSA.